Listed below are T cell receptor beta chains from one sample, sequenced in a study of shared clonotypes between healthy human individuals. Data came from immunoSEQ multiplex PCR; TCRdb stores just in-frame clones and leaves some out. The sample yields 2 million to 3 million clones, over 85% seen once. Sequenced: naive CD4+ T cells from PBMCs. These receptors were taken from a man aged 18-30 years in good health. Some clones in this sample may be carry-over from other donors' samples. Both conserved end residues are part of each CDR3. D genes are given only for firm matches. Size values are once, few and many counts, or a class for expanded clones, and some rows have none.

-,-,TRBJ2-5,TRBV5-5,CASTRPPSETQYF,TGTGCCAGCACCAGACCCCCCTCGGAGACCCAGTACTTC
-,-,TRBJ1-2,TRBV5-5,CASSPRRQAYTF,TGTGCCAGCAGCCCCCGGAGGCAGGCCTACACCTTC
-,-,TRBJ2-7,TRBV28,CASSPIPLEAYEQYF,TGTGCCAGCAGTCCCATCCCCCTCGAGGCCTACGAGCAGTACTTC
-,TRBD2,TRBJ2-7,TRBV7-8,CASSPRTSGRSPYEQYF,TGTGCCAGCAGCCCACGGACTAGCGGGAGGTCCCCCTACGAGCAGTACTTC
once,TRBD2,TRBJ2-1,TRBV7-2,CASSSSGRSYNEQFF,TGTGCCAGCAGCTCAAGCGGGAGATCCTACAATGAGCAGTTCTTC
-,-,TRBJ2-3,TRBV2,CASKRGGRSDTQYF,TGTGCCAGCAAGAGGGGGGGGCGTTCAGATACGCAGTATTTT
-,TRBD1,TRBJ1-1,TRBV7-9,CASRQGRGHTEAFF,TGTGCCAGCAGGCAAGGCAGGGGGCATACTGAAGCTTTCTTT
-,-,TRBJ2-3,TRBV4-1,CASSQEGRGDTQYF,TGCGCCAGCAGCCAAGAGGGTAGGGGAGATACGCAGTATTTT
-,-,TRBJ2-7,TRBV6-5,CASSYSAGDEQYF,TGTGCCAGCAGTTACTCGGCAGGGGACGAGCAGTACTTC
-,TRBD2,TRBJ2-1,TRBV7-3,CASSLGRLAVYNEQFF,TGTGCCAGCAGCTTGGGGCGACTAGCAGTATACAATGAGCAGTTCTTC
-,TRBD2,TRBJ2-1,TRBV29-1,CSGRLAGSSYNEQFF,TGCAGCGGAAGACTAGCGGGTAGCTCCTACAATGAGCAGTTCTTC
-,TRBD1,TRBJ2-7,TRBV28,CASSSRTGSPLYHFSYEQYF,TGTGCCAGCAGTAGCCGGACAGGTAGCCCACTATACCATTTCTCCTACGAGCAGTACTTC
-,-,TRBJ1-1,TRBV27,CASSQRVSLAEAFF,TGTGCCAGCAGTCAGCGAGTCTCCCTGGCTGAAGCTTTCTTT
-,-,TRBJ1-4,TRBV5-1,CASSLARRDEKLFF,TGCGCCAGCAGCTTGGCCAGGAGGGATGAAAAACTGTTTTTT
-,TRBD1,TRBJ2-7,TRBV28,CASSPIQGGGEQYF,TGTGCCAGCAGTCCTATACAGGGGGGAGGCGAGCAGTACTTC